Below are 7 T cell receptor beta chains sequenced from a single sample in a study of T cell responses to AZD1222 COVID-19 vaccine. Only in-frame clones appear in the TCRdb table, and some are missing; sequencing was by immunoSEQ multiplex PCR. Of about 160,000 clones listed, 85% to 90% are singletons. Sequences were derived from peripheral blood, sampled 28 days after the second AZD1222 dose. These receptors were obtained from an adult who received the AZD1222 COVID-19 vaccine.

This clone was observed once. This rearrangement joins TRBV14 to TRBJ1-6; 8 positions agree with TRBD1. This CDR3 has 15 residues. V was clipped by 6 bases and J by 7 bases; unmatched bases: 8. Germline CDR1 SGHDN, CDR2 FVKESK. The CDR3 sequence is CASSLTGTGNSPLHF. The CDR3 DNA is TGTGCCAGCAGTCTCACCGGGACAGGAAATTCACCCCTCCACTTT.

This chain's CDR3 is CASRLTGTSYGYTF. The CDR3 nucleotides read TGTGCCAGCAGACTGACCGGGACATCCTATGGCTACACCTTC. The chain links TRBV2 to TRBJ1-2, with D possibly TRBD1 on 6 matching bases. V lost 6 bases, J lost 4 bases, and 15 bases lay in between. Germline CDR1 is SNHLY and CDR2 is FYNNEI. There are 14 residues in the CDR3. Combining the CDR3 with reference TRBV2 and TRBJ1-2 gives the whole variable domain EPEVTQTPSHQVTQMGQEVILRCVPISNHLYFYWYRQILGQKVEFLVSFYNNEISEKSEIFDDQFSVERPDGSNFTLKIRSTKLEDSAMYFCASRLTGTSYGYTFGSGTRLTVV.

V gene TRBV14 combines with J gene TRBJ1-3, with D unclear. V was trimmed by 1 base and J by 0 bases, leaving 4 bases between them. Germline CDR1 is SGHDN and CDR2 is FVKESK. The CDR3 loop spans 14 amino acids. The CDR3: CASSQGSSGNTIYF. CDR3 nucleotides: TGTGCCAGCAGCCAAGGGAGCTCTGGAAACACCATATATTTT.

The rearrangement joins TRBV5-1 to TRBJ1-1, with D unclear. This CDR3 region has 12 residues. Germline-derived CDR1 and CDR2 are SGHRS and YFSETQ. The V end lost 0 bases, the J end lost 5 bases, and 5 bases lay between the germline ends. The CDR3 protein is CASSLERTEAFF. In nucleotides, the CDR3 is TGCGCCAGCAGCTTGGAGAGGACTGAAGCTTTCTTT.

Comment on this clone: This sample includes further DNA sequences coding for the same CDR3. The rearrangement links TRBV7-6 to TRBJ2-5; D possibly uses TRBD1 or TRBD2 (5 bases each). Germline V gives CDR1 SGHVS, CDR2 FNYEAQ. Trimming shortened V by 3 bases and J by 1 base, and 6 bases separated the two germline ends. This CDR3 has 13 residues. CDR3 protein: CASSLGVQETQYF. CDR3 DNA sequence: TGTGCCAGCAGCTTGGGGGTCCAAGAGACCCAGTACTTC.

This chain uses TRBV30 with TRBJ1-6; D call uncertain. The V end lost 4 bases, the J end lost 0 bases, and 19 bases lay between the germline ends. Germline CDR1 and CDR2: GTSNPN and SVGIG (reference sequence). The CDR3 loop spans 18 amino acids. Here the CDR3 reads CAWTLSRPGGSYNSPLHF. Here the CDR3 DNA reads TGTGCCTGGACCCTGTCCCGTCCCGGAGGCTCCTATAATTCACCCCTCCACTTT.

The gene calls are TRBV3-1 (or the pseudogene TRBV3-2) and TRBJ1-6; TRBD1 is a possible D gene (6 bases). The CDR3 contains 17 residues. Trimming removed 0 bases from V and 13 bases from J, with 22 bases in between. Germline-derived CDR1 and CDR2 are LGHDT and YNNKEL (reference sequence). Here the CDR3 reads CASSQDRRVLLRGPLHF. CDR3 bases: TGTGCCAGCAGCCAAGATCGCAGGGTCCTATTGAGGGGGCCCCTCCACTTT.